This T cell receptor (beta chain) is drawn from a study of human T cells and chemical hapten exposure. At the level of the study: Patients, a majority of them female, were diagnosed with alopecia areata, totalis or universalis. Variation in per-sample TCR yields came mainly from small pooled library volume differences.

As for this clonotype: The target antigen is unknown.

TCRdb re-derived calls from the RACE reads in MiXCR, one entry per CDR3 protein. The sample lists approximately 110,000 distinct CDR3 sequences; approximately 36% were seen once. Germline V CDR1 and CDR2: DFQATT, SNEGSKA (reference sequence). The V gene lost 5 bases and the J gene lost 0 bases, with 14 bases spanning the gap. The CDR3 totals 15 residues. Documented time point: patch test 3, about 24 weeks after DPC sensitization. Sample treatment: therapeutic diphenylcyclopropenone sensitization with weekly scalp DPC. Suited to DPC and affected by alopecia, the donors ranged from 18 to 70 years old. Study-wide points: Correlating positively with patch test score were the PT1 expanded TCR counts.

The clonotype comes from a man aged 40-55 years with alopecia areata. Some clones in this sample may be carry-over from other donors' samples. The specimen was whole blood, collected in connection with sensitization to the hapten diphenylcyclopropenone (DPC). J is TRBJ2-1 and V is TRBV20-1, with D unresolved. Here the CDR3 DNA reads TGCAGTGCTTTAATGACCCAGAGCTCCTACAATGAGCAGTTCTTC. As protein: CSALMTQSSYNEQFF.